The 18 T cell receptor beta chains given below trace back to one sample, sequenced in a study of Graves' ophthalmopathy and Graves' hyperthyroidism. Using RNA transcripts, the TCR beta CDR3 regions were amplified. The workflow started with a first-round RT-PCR run with HTBI primers and then moved on to a second-round multiplex PCR. MiXCR, applied by TCRdb to the multiplex PCR reads, yields one record per CDR3 protein. The table has 500,000 to 600,000 distinct CDR3 sequences, roughly 39% seen once. Material: peripheral blood or thyroid tissue (not recorded which). All receptors derive from an adult man with Graves' hyperthyroidism.

The CDR3 bases are TGTGCCAGCAGCTTGAGGGTCACTTACATCCATGAGCAGTTCTTC. Protein product: CASSLRVTYIHEQFF. This chain links TRBV7-2 with TRBJ2-7; D possibly corresponds to TRBD2 (5 bases). The J call is in doubt because the DNA end fits TRBJ2-1 better. Germline lookup yields CDR1 SGHTA and CDR2 FQGNSA. This CDR3 region has 15 residues.

The V gene is TRBV25-1, the J gene TRBJ1-5; 7 bases match TRBD1. The V and J ends lost 9 bases and 0 bases, in that order; junction bases with no gene match: 8. From germline, CDR1 is MGHDK and CDR2 SYGVNS. There are 15 residues in the CDR3. The CDR3 sequence: CASGTGQYSNQPQHF. CDR3 nucleotide sequence: TGTGCCAGTGGGACGGGACAGTATAGCAATCAGCCCCAGCATTTT.

This clonotype was counted between two and nine times. The gene calls are TRBV7-9 and TRBJ2-2, with TRBD1 identical over 7 bases. V shed 5 bases and J 2 bases; nucleotides not matched to a gene: 8. The length of the CDR3 is 16 residues. The germline gives CDR1 SEHNR, CDR2 FQNEAQ (reference sequence). The DNA of the CDR3 is TGTGCCAGCAGCCGAGAAGGGGGCGGTAACACCGGGGAGCTGTTTTTT. Translating gives CASSREGGGNTGELFF.

This clonotype was found many times. J is TRBJ1-5 and V is TRBV19, with D possibly TRBD1 on 5 matching bases. Deletions cut 4 bases from V and 2 bases from J, with 12 bases between. The CDR3 is 15 residues long. Germline V gene data show CDR1 as LNHDA and CDR2 as SQIVND (reference sequence). The DNA of the CDR3 is TGTGCCAGTAGTACCAGGGATTGGGGCAATCAGCCCCAGCATTTT. Amino acid sequence: CASSTRDWGNQPQHF.

In this sample, this clonotype turned up many times. The V call is TRBV6-2 or TRBV6-3, the J call TRBJ1-5; TRBD1 matches at 7 bases. CDR1 MNHEY and CDR2 SVGEGT come from the germline V gene. The CDR3 is 17 amino acids. J gave up 5 bases and V 2 bases, and 12 bases lay outside the gene matches. The CDR3 protein is CASSYRTGGLTHQPQHF. The CDR3 DNA reads as TGTGCCAGCAGTTACCGGACAGGCGGATTGACACATCAGCCCCAGCATTTT.

CDR3 DNA sequence: TGTGCCACCAGCATGCAGCAGGGAGCCTACGAGCAGTACTTC. Translated: CATSMQQGAYEQYF. The chain joins TRBV15 to TRBJ2-7; the D gene could be TRBD1 or TRBD2 (5 bases each). The CDR3 totals 14 residues. CDR1 is LNHNV, CDR2 YYDKDF, per germline (reference sequence). V lost 4 bases to trimming and J lost 2 bases, with 12 bases between them.

This clonotype was counted between two and nine times. V gene TRBV4-1 combines with J gene TRBJ2-5; D could derive from TRBD1 or TRBD2 (5 bases each). Trimming left V 2 bases short and J 1 base short, with 8 bases between. Germline loops: CDR1 MGHRA, CDR2 YSYEKL. CDR3 length: 14 residues. CDR3 DNA: TGCGCCAGCAGCCAACGGGACGGCCAAGAGACCCAGTACTTC. Translating gives CASSQRDGQETQYF.

This clonotype was counted ten times or more. V is TRBV2 and J is TRBJ2-7, with unresolved D. V was clipped by 4 bases and J by 4 bases, with 5 bases between them. The length of the CDR3 is 11 residues. Looked up from germline, CDR1 is SNHLY and CDR2 is FYNNEI. The CDR3 here is CASSGVYEQYF. In nucleotides, the CDR3 is TGTGCCAGCAGTGGAGTTTACGAGCAGTACTTC.

Notes on this clonotype: Compared with germline, one end of the junction differs, possibly owing to a read error. The chain links TRBV20-1 to TRBJ2-7; 8 positions agree with TRBD2. This CDR3 is 11 amino acids long. Per the germline V gene, CDR1 is DFQATT and CDR2 is SNEGSKA (reference sequence). Here the CDR3 reads CSARDGSGANF. CDR3 nucleotides: TGCAGTGCTAGAGATGGTAGCGGGGCAAACTTC.

This clonotype showed up many times. The chain recombines TRBV9 with TRBJ2-7, with D unclear. The CDR3 runs to 13 residues. In germline, CDR1 is SGDLS, CDR2 YYNGEE. Between the trimmed V and J ends, which lost 6 bases and 0 bases, there was a span of 10 bases. The CDR3 reads CASNGDSSYEQYF. CDR3 nucleotides: TGTGCCAGCAATGGGGATAGCTCCTACGAGCAGTACTTC.

This clonotype was counted between two and nine times. The chain is built from TRBV6-5 and TRBJ1-2, with 7 bases aligning to TRBD1. In germline, CDR1 is MNHEY, CDR2 SVGAGI. V gave up 9 bases and J gave up 2 bases; unmatched junction bases: 3. This CDR3 comprises 12 residues. The CDR3 DNA reads as TGTGCCAGTAAACAGGGGAACTATGGCTACACCTTC. Its protein is CASKQGNYGYTF.

The gene calls are TRBV29-1 and TRBJ1-1, with D maybe TRBD1 (5 bases). This CDR3 is 14 amino acids long. The germline CDR1 and CDR2 sequences are SQVTM and ANQGSEA. Deletions cut 5 bases from V and 10 bases from J, with 23 bases between. CDR3 DNA: TGCAGCGTTTACGGGGGGGACCGAACTATGGGAGCTTTCTTT. Its protein product is CSVYGGDRTMGAFF.

The V gene is TRBV29-1, the J gene TRBJ1-2; D perhaps matches TRBD1 (5 bases). From germline, CDR1 is SQVTM and CDR2 ANQGSEA. V was shortened by 6 bases and J by 3 bases, with 20 bases between the two germline ends. This CDR3 region has 15 residues. The CDR3 DNA sequence: TGCAGCGTGACGCCCCTGGGACTGATTGACTATGGCTACACCTTC. Translation gives CSVTPLGLIDYGYTF.

This clonotype was observed many times. The chain couples TRBV2 to TRBJ2-7; D ambiguous. This CDR3 is built from 14 residues. V lost 7 bases and J lost 2, with 15 bases in between. The V gene's germline CDR1 is SNHLY and CDR2 FYNNEI. CDR3 nucleotide sequence: TGTGCCAGCAAGACGGCCTGGGGTCCCTACGAGCAGTACTTC. Amino acids: CASKTAWGPYEQYF.

This sequence joins TRBV9 and TRBJ1-2; tentatively, D is TRBD1 (6 bases). V shed 3 bases and J shed 7 bases, with 13 bases lying between them. The CDR3 extends over 13 amino acids. Germline assignment: CDR1 SGDLS and CDR2 YYNGEE. The CDR3 bases are TGTGCCAGCAGCGGCCGCAGGGGAGGTGGCTACACCTTC. Translation gives CASSGRRGGGYTF.

In its sample, this clonotype was seen many times. J is TRBJ1-6 and V is TRBV28; 9 bases align to TRBD1. Germline assignment: CDR1 MDHEN and CDR2 SYDVKM. V lost 4 bases to trimming and J lost 9 bases; unmatched junction nucleotides: 7. The CDR3 is 15 residues long. The CDR3, as DNA: TGTGCCAGCAGTTACCGGGACAGGGCAGTTTCACCCCTCCACTTT. It encodes CASSYRDRAVSPLHF.

Many counts were recorded for this clonotype. The genes are TRBV5-8 and TRBJ1-1, with D tentatively TRBD1 (5 bases). In germline, CDR1 is SGHTS, CDR2 YDEGEE. CDR3 length: 13 amino acids. Trimming pared 1 base from V and 3 bases from J, leaving 7 bases between. CDR3 nucleotide sequence: TGTGCCAGCAGCTTGATGGGGGACACTGAAGCTTTCTTT. Amino acids: CASSLMGDTEAFF.

The chain employs TRBV24-1 and TRBJ1-2; TRBD1 agrees at 10 bases. With V trimmed by 3 bases and J by 4 bases, 7 bases remained unmatched. This CDR3 spans 16 amino acids. CDR1 is KGHDR and CDR2 is SFDVKD in the germline V gene. The CDR3 region is CATSDPGTGDPYGYTF. The CDR3 DNA follows: TGTGCCACCAGTGATCCCGGGACAGGGGACCCCTATGGCTACACCTTC.